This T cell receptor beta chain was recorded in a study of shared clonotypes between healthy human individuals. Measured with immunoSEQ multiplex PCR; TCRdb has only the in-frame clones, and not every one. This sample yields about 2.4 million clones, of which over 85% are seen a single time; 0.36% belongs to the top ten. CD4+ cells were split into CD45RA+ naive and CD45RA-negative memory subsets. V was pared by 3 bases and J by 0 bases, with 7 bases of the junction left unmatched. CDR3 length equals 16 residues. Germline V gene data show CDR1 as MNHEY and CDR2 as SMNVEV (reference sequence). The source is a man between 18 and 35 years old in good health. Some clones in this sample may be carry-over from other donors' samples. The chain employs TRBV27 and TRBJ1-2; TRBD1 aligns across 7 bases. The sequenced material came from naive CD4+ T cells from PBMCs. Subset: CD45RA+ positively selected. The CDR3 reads CASSLVRGTANYGYTF. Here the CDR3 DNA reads TGTGCCAGCAGTTTGGTCAGGGGGACTGCTAACTATGGCTACACCTTC.